Listed below are T cell receptor beta chains from one sample, sequenced in a study of cytomegalovirus exposure and HLA in healthy donors. Repertoires were generated with immunoSEQ multiplex PCR, while TCRdb's copy carries only in-frame clones and drops some. The sample consists of 100,000 or so clones, 77% of them appearing once. Specimen: PBMCs. These receptors came from a man aged 40-55 years in good health and CMV-seropositive. Both conserved end residues are part of each CDR3. D genes are given only for firm matches. Not all rows give a size; the values are once, few, many and, for expanded clones, a class.

D gene	V gene	clone size	J gene	CDR3 protein	CDR3 DNA
-	TRBV6-6	-	TRBJ2-5	CASCPYQETQYF	TGTGCCAGCTGTCCCTACCAAGAGACCCAGTACTTC
TRBD1	TRBV4-3	-	TRBJ2-4	CASSQVDWAGQGKNIQYF	TGCGCCAGCAGCCAAGTCGACTGGGCGGGACAGGGAAAAAACATTCAGTACTTC
-	TRBV28	-	TRBJ2-5	CASSSGQSTQYF	TGTGCCAGCAGTTCAGGACAGTCGACCCAGTACTTC
TRBD2	TRBV28	-	TRBJ2-3	CASENSGVVDTQYF	TGTGCCAGCGAGAATAGCGGGGTAGTAGATACGCAGTATTTT
-	TRBV28	-	TRBJ2-1	CASRRAGANNEQFF	TGTGCCAGCAGGAGGGCGGGGGCGAACAATGAGCAGTTCTTC
TRBD1	TRBV27	-	TRBJ1-4	CAVKDGQGGGNEKLFF	TGTGCCGTCAAGGATGGGCAGGGGGGCGGAAATGAAAAACTGTTTTTT
TRBD2	TRBV6-5	-	TRBJ2-1	CASRGLAAGEGEQFF	TGTGCCAGCAGAGGACTAGCGGCCGGTGAGGGTGAGCAGTTCTTC
-	TRBV9	-	TRBJ2-7	CASSVGRGVSYEQYF	TGTGCCAGCAGCGTAGGTCGGGGAGTTTCCTACGAGCAGTACTTC
TRBD1	TRBV5-1	-	TRBJ2-1	CASSQGTGSSYNEQFF	TGCGCCAGCAGTCAGGGGACAGGGAGCTCCTACAATGAGCAGTTCTTC
-	TRBV9	-	TRBJ2-1	CASSEPGFYNEQFF	TGTGCCAGCAGCGAACCGGGGTTTTACAATGAGCAGTTCTTC
TRBD1	TRBV7-9	-	TRBJ1-4	CASTRQGDNEKLFF	TGTGCCAGCACCCGACAGGGGGATAATGAAAAACTGTTTTTT
TRBD1	TRBV7-2	-	TRBJ2-7	CASSRGQGRSYEQYF	TGTGCCAGCAGCCGGGGACAGGGGAGGTCTTACGAGCAGTACTTC
-	TRBV29-1	-	TRBJ2-1	CSVAGQSSYNEQFF	TGCAGCGTCGCGGGACAGAGCTCCTACAATGAGCAGTTCTTC
TRBD1	TRBV4-1	-	TRBJ1-2	CASSQWTDRDNYGYTF	TGCGCCAGCAGCCAGTGGACCGACAGGGATAACTATGGCTACACCTTC
TRBD1	TRBV28	-	TRBJ1-6	CASTGQGQPYNSPLHF	TGTGCCAGCACCGGACAGGGACAGCCCTATAATTCACCCCTCCACTTT
TRBD1	TRBV28	-	TRBJ1-5	CASSAGTGGFQPQHF	TGTGCCAGCAGCGCCGGGACAGGGGGTTTTCAGCCCCAGCATTTT
TRBD1	TRBV7-3	few	TRBJ2-2	CASSPETGTSVTGELFF	TGTGCCAGCAGCCCAGAGACAGGGACATCGGTCACCGGGGAGCTGTTTTTT
-	TRBV28	once	TRBJ1-2	CASTRRPGDGYTF	TGTGCCAGCACACGGAGGCCTGGCGATGGCTACACCTTC
-	TRBV6-5	-	TRBJ1-2	CASTWGGARGYTF	TGTGCCAGCACCTGGGGGGGGGCGCGTGGCTACACCTTC
-	TRBV4-1	-	TRBJ1-2	CASSQGEALMDGYTF	TGCGCCAGCAGCCAAGGTGAAGCCCTTATGGATGGCTACACCTTC
-	TRBV21-1	-	TRBJ1-5	CASSKSSPLGQEYNQPQHF	TGTGCCAGCAGCAAATCCTCCCCCCTGGGACAGGAATACAATCAGCCCCAGCATTTT
-	TRBV2	-	TRBJ1-1	CASSLRQDPSHTEAFF	TGTGCCAGCAGCCTACGACAGGACCCCTCTCACACTGAAGCTTTCTTT
-	TRBV5-1	-	TRBJ2-3	CASSLNWGGLDTQYF	TGCGCCAGCAGCTTGAACTGGGGGGGCCTAGATACGCAGTATTTT
-	TRBV28	-	TRBJ1-5	CASSLGAQPQHF	TGTGCCAGCAGTTTAGGGGCTCAGCCCCAGCATTTT
-	TRBV7-3	-	TRBJ2-2	CASSLNGQSANTGELFF	TGTGCCAGCAGCTTAAACGGACAGAGCGCGAACACCGGGGAGCTGTTTTTT
-	TRBV7-2	once	TRBJ2-5	CASSLVEETQYF	TGTGCCAGCAGCTTAGTTGAGGAGACCCAGTACTTC
-	TRBV7-9	-	TRBJ1-1	CASSPIGQTKGTEAFF	TGTGCCAGCAGCCCAATAGGACAGACCAAAGGGACTGAAGCTTTCTTT
TRBD2	TRBV11-2	once	TRBJ2-5	CASSLARGVETQYF	TGTGCCAGCAGCTTAGCTCGGGGGGTAGAGACCCAGTACTTC
-	TRBV5-1	few	TRBJ1-3	CASRGQVSGNTIYF	TGCGCCAGCAGAGGCCAGGTCTCTGGAAACACCATATATTTT
TRBD1	TRBV29-1	-	TRBJ2-1	CSGIDRGNEQFF	TGCAGCGGCATAGACAGGGGCAATGAGCAGTTCTTC
-	TRBV30	few	TRBJ1-4	CAWSVLRENLFF	TGTGCCTGGAGTGTACTCCGGGAAAACCTGTTTTTT
TRBD2	TRBV9	once	TRBJ2-5	CASSVGELAGGHFGETQYF	TGTGCCAGCAGCGTAGGGGAGCTAGCGGGGGGGCATTTTGGGGAGACCCAGTACTTC
TRBD1	TRBV18	-	TRBJ1-2	CASSLGQGGYGYTF	TGTGCCAGCTCACTCGGACAGGGCGGCTATGGCTACACCTTC
TRBD1	TRBV4-2	few	TRBJ2-7	CASSQVTGKHTYEQYF	TGTGCCAGCAGCCAAGTGACAGGGAAGCATACCTACGAGCAGTACTTC
-	TRBV7-8	-	TRBJ2-4	CASSRTLQGEKNIPYF	TGTGCCAGCAGCCGAACTCTGCAGGGTGAGAAAAACATTCCGTACTTC
-	TRBV28	-	TRBJ1-1	CASKSGVNTEAFF	TGTGCCAGCAAGTCGGGGGTGAACACTGAAGCTTTCTTT
TRBD1	TRBV4-1	-	TRBJ1-5	CASSYTTGNQPQHF	TGCGCCAGCAGCTACACGACAGGGAATCAGCCCCAGCATTTT
-	TRBV7-3	few	TRBJ2-7	CASSFANRVREQYF	TGTGCCAGCAGCTTCGCGAACAGGGTACGAGAGCAGTACTTC
-	TRBV7-2	few	TRBJ2-3	CASSRTAFPGSDTQYF	TGTGCCAGCAGCCGGACAGCCTTCCCGGGGTCCGATACGCAGTATTTT